The 8 T cell receptor beta chains reported below all come from one sample, sequenced in a study of T cells in Graves' hyperthyroidism and ophthalmopathy. Authors of the study amplified TCR beta CDR3 regions from RNA transcripts. Initially, a first-round RT-PCR of the TCR CDR3 employed the HTBI primer set. TCRdb ran MiXCR on the multiplex PCR reads and lists one entry per CDR3 protein. The sample holds some 500,000 distinct CDR3 sequences, 13% to 15% seen once. The specimen sequenced was blood. The receptor set was obtained from a woman under 30 with Graves' hyperthyroidism.

This clonotype appeared many times. The rearrangement joins TRBV30 to TRBJ1-3, with a tentative D call TRBD1 (6 bases). The CDR3 contains 14 residues. Trimming shortened V by 1 base and J by 2 bases, and 9 bases separated the two germline ends. Germline V gene lookup returns CDR1 GTSNPN and CDR2 SVGIG (reference sequence). The CDR3 nucleotides are TGTGCCTGGAGTGAGGACAGCCCTGGAAACACCATATATTTT. This codes for CAWSEDSPGNTIYF.

There are many counts of this clonotype. V and J are TRBV12-3 or TRBV12-4 and TRBJ2-5; D is possibly TRBD1 or TRBD2 (5 bases each). Trimming took off 6 bases at V and 1 base at J, with 18 bases between the two ends. The CDR3 consists of 16 residues. CDR3 amino acids: CASRLNAGTFQETQYF. Here the CDR3 DNA reads TGTGCCAGCAGACTGAACGCCGGGACCTTCCAAGAGACCCAGTACTTC.

In its sample, this clonotype was seen many times. The rearrangement joins TRBV30 to TRBJ2-5, with 9 bases matching TRBD1. The ends lost 2 bases at V and 4 bases at J; junction bases unmatched: 11. The V gene's germline CDR1 is GTSNPN and CDR2 SVGIG (reference sequence). This CDR3 has 16 residues. The CDR3, as DNA: TGTGCCTGGAGTCCCCAACGCGGACAGGGGTTAGAGACCCAGTACTTC. It is translated as CAWSPQRGQGLETQYF.

Many counts were recorded for this clonotype. The V call is TRBV19, the J call TRBJ1-2; D remains ambiguous. This CDR3 contains 14 residues. Germline V gene lookup returns CDR1 LNHDA and CDR2 SQIVND (reference sequence). The ends were cut back, 5 bases at V and 4 bases at J, with 14 bases in the middle. CDR3 region: CASSPGEGVYGYTF. CDR3 bases: TGTGCCAGTAGTCCCGGCGAAGGCGTCTATGGCTACACCTTC. The full variable domain, in which reference TRBV19 and TRBJ1-2 provide the parts outside the CDR3, is DGGITQSPKYLFRKEGQNVTLSCEQNLNHDAMYWYRQDPGQGLRLIYYSQIVNDFQKGDIAEGYSVSREKKESFPLTVTSAQKNPTAFYLCASSPGEGVYGYTFGSGTRLTVV.

The gene calls are TRBV11-3 and TRBJ2-1, with 11 bases matching TRBD2. The CDR3 is 18 residues long. Germline-derived CDR1 and CDR2 are SGHNT and YENEEA. V dropped 4 bases and J dropped 3; count of bases not matched to a gene: 11. The CDR3 loop is CASSSPPGTSGFYNEQFF. The CDR3 region has the DNA TGTGCCAGCAGCTCGCCTCCTGGGACTAGCGGATTCTACAATGAGCAGTTCTTC.

The chain combines TRBV2 with TRBJ1-3; the D gene is possibly TRBD1 (6 bases). V lost 6 bases and J 0 bases, leaving 18 bases between the germline ends. Germline lookup yields CDR1 SNHLY and CDR2 FYNNEI. The CDR3 runs 17 residues. Here the CDR3 reads CASSQRRTEYSGNTIYF. For the CDR3, the DNA is TGTGCCAGCAGCCAGAGGAGGACAGAATACTCTGGAAACACCATATATTTT.

In this sample, this clonotype turned up many times. J is TRBJ2-7 and V is TRBV15; D gene unclear. The ends were cut back, 0 bases at V and 0 bases at J, with 12 bases in the middle. CDR1 is LNHNV and CDR2 is YYDKDF in the germline V gene (reference sequence). The CDR3 spans 16 residues. The CDR3 here is CATSRDAQSSSYEQYF. Written as DNA, the CDR3 is TGTGCCACCAGCAGAGATGCCCAGTCCAGCTCCTACGAGCAGTACTTC.

This clonotype has at least ten counts. The chain links TRBV5-1 to TRBJ2-5, with 10 bases aligning to TRBD1. After removal of 0 bases from V and 6 bases from J, the junction contained 8 bases not matched to a gene. This CDR3 has 16 amino acids. Germline V gene data show CDR1 as SGHRS and CDR2 as YFSETQ. This CDR3 is CASSLVERDRGKTQYF. The CDR3 nucleotides are TGCGCCAGCAGCTTGGTCGAGAGGGACAGGGGAAAGACCCAGTACTTC.